Shown below are 10 T cell receptor beta chains from a single sample sequenced in a study of relationships among human T cell subsets. TCR alpha and beta CDR3s were amplified from mRNA by semiquantitative ARM-PCR. In ARM-PCR, communal superprimers followed tagged nested gene-specific primers for exponential amplification. TCRdb ran MiXCR on the multiplex PCR reads and lists one entry per CDR3 protein. The sample contains some 7,000 distinct CDR3 sequences, approximately 70% of which appear only once. From pooled CD4+ and CD8+ T cells, anti-CD45RA microbeads isolated naive plus transitional cells. Sequencing used naive and transitional (CD45RA+) T cells sorted from blood. These receptor sequences come from a man aged 35 to 55 in good health.

V usage is TRBV24-1 and J usage is TRBJ2-1; 11 nucleotides agree with TRBD2. Germline values: CDR1 KGHDR, CDR2 SFDVKD. CDR3 size: 17 residues. J lost 4 bases, V lost 0 bases, and 4 bases had no gene match. The CDR3 DNA is TGTGCCACCAGTGATTTGCCGACTAGCGGGGTATACAATGAGCAGTTCTTC. This encodes CATSDLPTSGVYNEQFF.

V is TRBV5-1 and J is TRBJ1-1, with D hard to call. V was cut by 4 bases and J by 0 bases, with 16 bases left in between. CDR1 and CDR2 (germline): SGHRS, YFSETQ. The CDR3 runs 16 residues. CDR3 amino acids: CASSPGSYSLNTEAFF. The CDR3 nucleotides read TGCGCCAGCAGCCCGGGGAGTTATTCCCTGAACACTGAAGCTTTCTTT. The full variable domain, its missing parts supplied by reference TRBV5-1 and TRBJ1-1, is KAGVTQTPRYLIKTRGQQVTLSCSPISGHRSVSWYQQTPGQGLQFLFEYFSETQRNKGNFPGRFSGRQFSNSRSEMNVSTLELGDSALYLCASSPGSYSLNTEAFFGQGTRLTVV.

V and J are TRBV11-2 and TRBJ2-5; 7 bases match TRBD1. Trimming removed 5 bases from V and 5 bases from J; junction bases left unmatched: 8. The CDR3 is 14 amino acids. The germline V gene has CDR1 SGHAT and CDR2 FQNNGV. CDR3 nucleotide sequence: TGTGCCAGCAGCATAACAGGGGTCTGGGAGACCCAGTACTTC. Its translation: CASSITGVWETQYF.

The chain employs TRBV6-6 and TRBJ1-1; 10 nucleotides line up with TRBD1. With 5 bases clipped from V and 0 bases from J, the junction kept 12 bases outside the gene matches. The germline gives CDR1 MNHNY, CDR2 SVGAGI (reference sequence). The CDR3 is made up of 18 amino acids. The CDR3 loop is CASSKSPGQGTMNTEAFF. CDR3 nucleotide sequence: TGTGCCAGCAGTAAGAGTCCGGGACAGGGGACTATGAACACTGAAGCTTTCTTT.

This chain links TRBV10-3 with TRBJ2-2; TRBD1 matches 10 bases. CDR1 is ENHRY, CDR2 SYGVKD, per germline. V shed 2 bases, J shed 5 bases, and the junction held 5 bases outside the gene matches. The CDR3 runs to 16 residues. As DNA, the CDR3 is TGTGCCATCAGTGAGCCCCCGGACAGGGGGACCGGGGAGCTGTTTTTT. Translating it yields CAISEPPDRGTGELFF.

This chain links TRBV12-3 or TRBV12-4 with TRBJ2-6; no firm D call. This CDR3 is built from 14 residues. V was clipped by 7 bases and J by 1 base, with 8 bases between them. The CDR3 protein is CASTYGSGANVLTF. The CDR3 DNA reads TGTGCCAGCACCTATGGGTCTGGGGCCAACGTCCTGACTTTC.

The V and J genes are TRBV30 and TRBJ2-7; D remains ambiguous. Trimming removed 0 bases at V and 5 bases at J, with 8 bases between. CDR1 is GTSNPN and CDR2 is SVGIG in the germline V gene (reference sequence). The CDR3 loop spans 12 amino acids. Written as DNA, the CDR3 is TGTGCCTGGAGTGTCAAGGTGGACGAGCAGTACTTC. The encoded protein is CAWSVKVDEQYF.

This clonotype has just a few counts. The V and J genes are TRBV10-2 and TRBJ2-1; 10 nucleotides line up with TRBD2. V lost 0 bases and J lost 7; bases outside the gene matches: 9. Germline V gene sequence: CDR1 WSHSY, CDR2 SAAADI. CDR3 length equals 17 residues. CDR3 region: CASSESSLAGVSNEQFF. Written as DNA, the CDR3 is TGCGCCAGCAGTGAGTCGTCGCTAGCGGGAGTTAGTAATGAGCAGTTCTTC.

The rearrangement joins TRBV7-9 to TRBJ1-6, with 9 nucleotides matching TRBD1. This CDR3 is 16 amino acids long. V lost 0 bases, J lost 6 bases, and 3 bases stayed unmatched. Germline V gene sequence: CDR1 SEHNR, CDR2 FQNEAQ (reference sequence). CDR3 DNA sequence: TGTGCCAGCAGCTTAGCTGGGACAGGGCTTAATTCACCCCTCCACTTT. It encodes CASSLAGTGLNSPLHF. Complete variable domain (other parts from reference TRBV7-9 and TRBJ1-6): DTGVSQNPRHKITKRGQNVTFRCDPISEHNRLYWYRQTLGQGPEFLTYFQNEAQLEKSRLLSDRFSAERPKGSFSTLEIQRTEQGDSAMYLCASSLAGTGLNSPLHFGNGTRLTVT.

The chain combines TRBV12-5 with TRBJ2-5, with 9 bases that match TRBD2. Germline V gene data show CDR1 as LGHNT and CDR2 as FRNRAP. Trimming removed 0 bases from V and 0 bases from J; junction bases left unmatched: 5. The CDR3 extends over 17 amino acids. The CDR3 protein is CASGLVPSGADQETQYF. CDR3 bases: TGTGCTAGTGGTTTGGTGCCTAGCGGGGCCGACCAAGAGACCCAGTACTTC.